This TCR beta chain was obtained from a study of blood T cell repertoires in COVID-19. Looking at the study overall: Samples representing acute and convalescent COVID-19 were sourced from the United States, Italy and Spain.

The CDR3 is 14 residues long. With 1 base removed from V and 4 bases from J, the gap between germline ends came to 11 bases. Germline CDR1 and CDR2: LNHDA and SQIVND (reference sequence). TCRdb keeps only in-frame clones here, not all; method: immunoSEQ multiplex PCR. Found here are about 150,000 clones, approximately 80% of them singletons; the top ten hold about 3%. The chain employs TRBV19 and TRBJ2-7, with D uncertain. This receptor was identified in a woman in her forties with active or convalescent COVID-19. Sequencing was performed on peripheral blood. CDR3 loop: CASSIGADLYEQYF. For the CDR3, the DNA is TGTGCCAGTAGTATAGGGGCAGATCTTTACGAGCAGTACTTC.